This TCR beta chain was recovered during a study of shared clonotypes between healthy human individuals. Using immunoSEQ multiplex PCR, the repertoire was profiled, and TCRdb retains in-frame clones only, with some absent. The table includes 1,400,000 or so clones, 98% detected once. With 0 bases clipped from V and 3 bases from J, the junction kept 9 bases outside the gene matches. Germline V lookup: CDR1 SGHRS, CDR2 YFSETQ. There are 16 residues in the CDR3. The sample comprised naive CD4+ T cells sorted from blood. The subset: CD45RA+ positively selected. The V call is TRBV5-1, the J call TRBJ2-7; TRBD2 aligns across 7 bases. This clonotype was sampled from a young man in good health. CDR3 protein: CASSLEPQRGSYEQYF. CDR3 sequence (DNA): TGCGCCAGCAGCTTGGAGCCCCAGCGCGGGAGCTACGAGCAGTACTTC.